This T cell receptor beta chain appears in the sequencing data of a study of shared clonotypes between healthy human individuals. Measured with immunoSEQ multiplex PCR; TCRdb has only the in-frame clones, and not every one. This table has 2 million to 2.5 million clones, under 95% appearing once. Input material: naive CD4+ T cells from PBMCs. Noted subset: CD45RA+ positively selected. The sequence was collected from a man aged 18 to 35 in good health. Some clones in this sample may be carry-over from other donors' samples.

As DNA, the CDR3 is TGTGCCAGCAGCGCGGAGGGACGATTGAACACTGAAGCTTTCTTT. It is translated as CASSAEGRLNTEAFF. The rearrangement joins TRBV9 to TRBJ1-1; D might be TRBD1 (5 bases). Germline values: CDR1 SGDLS, CDR2 YYNGEE. V lost 3 bases, J lost 0 bases, and 12 bases lay in between. The CDR3 contains 15 residues.